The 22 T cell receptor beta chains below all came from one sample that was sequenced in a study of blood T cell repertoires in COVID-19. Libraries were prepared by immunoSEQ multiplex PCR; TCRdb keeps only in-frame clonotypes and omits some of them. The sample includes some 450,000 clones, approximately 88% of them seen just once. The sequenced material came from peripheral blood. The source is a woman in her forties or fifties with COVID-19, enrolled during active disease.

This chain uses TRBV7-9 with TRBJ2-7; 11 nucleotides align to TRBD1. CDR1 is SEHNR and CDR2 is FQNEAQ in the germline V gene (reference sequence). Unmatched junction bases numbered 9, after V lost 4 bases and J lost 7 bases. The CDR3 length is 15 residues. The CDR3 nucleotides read TGTGCCAGCAGCTCATCGGACAGGGGGCTGGGGGAGCAGTACTTC. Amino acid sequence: CASSSSDRGLGEQYF.

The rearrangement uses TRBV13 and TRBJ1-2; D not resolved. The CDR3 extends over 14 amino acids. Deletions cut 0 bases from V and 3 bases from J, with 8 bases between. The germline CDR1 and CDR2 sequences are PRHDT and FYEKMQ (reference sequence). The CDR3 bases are TGTGCCAGCAGCTTAGGACCGGGAGACTATGGCTACACCTTC. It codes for CASSLGPGDYGYTF.

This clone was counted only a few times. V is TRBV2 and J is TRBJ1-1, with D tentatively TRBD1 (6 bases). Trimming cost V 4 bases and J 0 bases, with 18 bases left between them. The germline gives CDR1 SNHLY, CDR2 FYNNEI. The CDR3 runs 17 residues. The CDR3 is CASSVPQGPPMNTEAFF. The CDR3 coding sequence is TGTGCCAGCAGTGTTCCACAGGGTCCCCCCATGAACACTGAAGCTTTCTTT. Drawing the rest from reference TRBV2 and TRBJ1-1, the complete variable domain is EPEVTQTPSHQVTQMGQEVILRCVPISNHLYFYWYRQILGQKVEFLVSFYNNEISEKSEIFDDQFSVERPDGSNFTLKIRSTKLEDSAMYFCASSVPQGPPMNTEAFFGQGTRLTVV.

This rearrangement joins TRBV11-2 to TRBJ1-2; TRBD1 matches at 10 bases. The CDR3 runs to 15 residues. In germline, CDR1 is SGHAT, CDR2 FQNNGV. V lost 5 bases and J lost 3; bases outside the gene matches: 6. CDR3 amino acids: CASSLTDRGDYGYTF. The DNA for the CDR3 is TGTGCCAGCAGCCTAACGGACAGGGGGGACTATGGCTACACCTTC.

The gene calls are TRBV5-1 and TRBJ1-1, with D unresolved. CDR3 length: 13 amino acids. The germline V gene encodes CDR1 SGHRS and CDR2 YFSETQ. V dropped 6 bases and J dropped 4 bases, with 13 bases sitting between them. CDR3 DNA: TGCGCCAGCACCCCATCGCCAGGCACTGAAGCTTTCTTT. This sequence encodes CASTPSPGTEAFF.

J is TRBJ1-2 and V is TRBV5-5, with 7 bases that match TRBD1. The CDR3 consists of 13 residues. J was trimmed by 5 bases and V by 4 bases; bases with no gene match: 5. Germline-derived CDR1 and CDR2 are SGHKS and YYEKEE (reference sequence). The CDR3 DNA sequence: TGTGCCAGCAGCCCGGGACAGTGGTATGGCTACACCTTC. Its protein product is CASSPGQWYGYTF.

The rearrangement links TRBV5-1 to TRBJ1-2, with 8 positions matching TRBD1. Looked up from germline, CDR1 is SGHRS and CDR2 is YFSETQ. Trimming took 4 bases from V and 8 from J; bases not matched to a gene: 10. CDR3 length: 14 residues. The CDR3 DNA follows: TGCGCCAGCAGCCTGGGACAGGTGAAGGACGGCTACACCTTC. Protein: CASSLGQVKDGYTF.

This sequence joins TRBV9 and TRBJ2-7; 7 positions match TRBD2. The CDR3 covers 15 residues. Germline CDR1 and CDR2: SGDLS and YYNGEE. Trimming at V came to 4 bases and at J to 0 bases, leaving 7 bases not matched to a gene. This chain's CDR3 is CASSPGGGPSYEQYF. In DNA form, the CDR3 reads TGTGCCAGCAGCCCGGGGGGTGGGCCCTCCTACGAGCAGTACTTC.

This CDR3 reads CASSQASGVQETQYF. For the CDR3, the DNA is TGTGCCAGCAGCCAGGCCAGCGGTGTTCAAGAGACCCAGTACTTC. The V call is TRBV3-1 (or the pseudogene TRBV3-2), the J call TRBJ2-5; weak D call: TRBD2 (5 bases). The CDR3 is 15 amino acids. Germline V gene lookup returns CDR1 LGHDT and CDR2 YNNKEL (reference sequence). V was shortened by 3 bases and J by 2 bases, with 13 bases between the two germline ends.

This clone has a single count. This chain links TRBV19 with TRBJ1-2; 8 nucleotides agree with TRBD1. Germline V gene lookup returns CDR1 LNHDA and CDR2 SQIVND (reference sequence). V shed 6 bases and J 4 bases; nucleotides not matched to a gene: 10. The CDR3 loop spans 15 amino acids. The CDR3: CASRPDRAVGYGYTF. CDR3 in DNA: TGTGCCAGTAGGCCGGACAGGGCGGTAGGCTATGGCTACACCTTC.

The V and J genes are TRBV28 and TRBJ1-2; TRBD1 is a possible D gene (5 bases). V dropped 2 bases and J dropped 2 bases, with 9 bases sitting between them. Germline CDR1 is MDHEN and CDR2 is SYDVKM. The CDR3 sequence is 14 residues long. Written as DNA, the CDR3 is TGTGCCAGCAGTTTAAGTCGACAGAACTATGGCTACACCTTC. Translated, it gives CASSLSRQNYGYTF.

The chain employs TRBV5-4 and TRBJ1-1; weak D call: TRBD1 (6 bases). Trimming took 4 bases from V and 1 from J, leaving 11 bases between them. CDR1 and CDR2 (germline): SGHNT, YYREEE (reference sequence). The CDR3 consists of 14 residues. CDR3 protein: CASSHGTPNTEAFF. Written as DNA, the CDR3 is TGTGCCAGCAGCCACGGGACACCGAACACTGAAGCTTTCTTT.

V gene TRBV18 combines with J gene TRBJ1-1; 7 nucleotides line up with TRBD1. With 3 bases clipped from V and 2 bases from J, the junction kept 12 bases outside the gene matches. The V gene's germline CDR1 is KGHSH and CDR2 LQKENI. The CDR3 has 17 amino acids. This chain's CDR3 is CASSPPNNRGINTEAFF. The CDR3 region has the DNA TGTGCCAGCTCACCGCCTAATAACAGGGGAATAAACACTGAAGCTTTCTTT.

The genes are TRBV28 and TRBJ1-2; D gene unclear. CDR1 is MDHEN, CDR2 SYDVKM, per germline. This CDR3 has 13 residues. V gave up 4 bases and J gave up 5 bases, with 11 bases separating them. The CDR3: CASSYPGSYGYTF. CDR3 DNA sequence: TGTGCCAGCAGTTACCCGGGGAGTTATGGCTACACCTTC.

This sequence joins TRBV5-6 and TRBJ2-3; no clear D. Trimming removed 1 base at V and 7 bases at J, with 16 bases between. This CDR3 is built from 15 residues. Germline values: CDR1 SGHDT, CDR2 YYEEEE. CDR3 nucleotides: TGTGCCAGCAGCTTGTACGGATCACAACTAAATACGCAGTATTTT. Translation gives CASSLYGSQLNTQYF.

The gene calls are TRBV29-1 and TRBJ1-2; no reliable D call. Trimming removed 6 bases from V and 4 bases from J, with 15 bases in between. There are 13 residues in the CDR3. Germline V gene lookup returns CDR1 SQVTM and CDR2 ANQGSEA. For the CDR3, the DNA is TGCAGCGTGGCCCTGACGGAGCTCTATGGCTACACCTTC. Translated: CSVALTELYGYTF. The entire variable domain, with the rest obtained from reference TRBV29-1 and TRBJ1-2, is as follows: SAVISQKPSRDICQRGTSLTIQCQVDSQVTMMFWYRQQPGQSLTLIATANQGSEATYESGFVIDKFPISRPNLTFSTLTVSNMSPEDSSIYLCSVALTELYGYTFGSGTRLTVV.

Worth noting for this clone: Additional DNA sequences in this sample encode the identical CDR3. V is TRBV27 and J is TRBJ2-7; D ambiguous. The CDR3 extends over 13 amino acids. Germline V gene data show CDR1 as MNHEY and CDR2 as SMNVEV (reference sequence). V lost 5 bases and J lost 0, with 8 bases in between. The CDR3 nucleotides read TGTGCCAGCAGTCTCACGGGCTCCTACGAGCAGTACTTC. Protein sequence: CASSLTGSYEQYF.

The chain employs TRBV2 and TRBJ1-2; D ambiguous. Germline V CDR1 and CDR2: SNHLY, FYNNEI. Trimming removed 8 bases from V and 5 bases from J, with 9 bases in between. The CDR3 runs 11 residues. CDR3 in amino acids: CASGGEYGYTF. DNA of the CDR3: TGTGCCAGCGGCGGGGAGTATGGCTACACCTTC.

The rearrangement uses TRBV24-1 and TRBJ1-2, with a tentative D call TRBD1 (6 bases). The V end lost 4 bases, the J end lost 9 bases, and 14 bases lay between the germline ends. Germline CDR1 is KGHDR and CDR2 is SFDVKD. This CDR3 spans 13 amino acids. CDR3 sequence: CATSEPTGQRYTF. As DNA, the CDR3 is TGTGCCACCAGTGAGCCCACTGGACAGCGCTACACCTTC.

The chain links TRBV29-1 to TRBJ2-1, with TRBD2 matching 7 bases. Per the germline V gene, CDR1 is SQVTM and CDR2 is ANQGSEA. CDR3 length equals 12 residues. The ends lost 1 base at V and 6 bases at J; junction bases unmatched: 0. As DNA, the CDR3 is TGCAGCGTTGAAGGGACTAGCAATGAGCAGTTCTTC. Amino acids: CSVEGTSNEQFF.

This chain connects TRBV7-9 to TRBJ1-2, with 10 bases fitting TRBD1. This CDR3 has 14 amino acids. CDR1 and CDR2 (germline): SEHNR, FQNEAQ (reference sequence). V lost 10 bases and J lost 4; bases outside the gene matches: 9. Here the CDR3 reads CATLRDRGSYGYTF. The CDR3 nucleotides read TGTGCCACCCTAAGGGACAGGGGATCCTATGGCTACACCTTC.

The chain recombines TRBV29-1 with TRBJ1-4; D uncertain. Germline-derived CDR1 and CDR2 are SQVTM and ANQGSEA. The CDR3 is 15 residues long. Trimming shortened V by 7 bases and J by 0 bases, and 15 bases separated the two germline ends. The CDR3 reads CSATKGGSTNEKLFF. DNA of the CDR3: TGCAGCGCTACAAAGGGCGGGTCAACTAATGAAAAACTGTTTTTT. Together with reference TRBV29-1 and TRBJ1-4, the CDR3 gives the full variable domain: SAVISQKPSRDICQRGTSLTIQCQVDSQVTMMFWYRQQPGQSLTLIATANQGSEATYESGFVIDKFPISRPNLTFSTLTVSNMSPEDSSIYLCSATKGGSTNEKLFFGSGTQLSVL.